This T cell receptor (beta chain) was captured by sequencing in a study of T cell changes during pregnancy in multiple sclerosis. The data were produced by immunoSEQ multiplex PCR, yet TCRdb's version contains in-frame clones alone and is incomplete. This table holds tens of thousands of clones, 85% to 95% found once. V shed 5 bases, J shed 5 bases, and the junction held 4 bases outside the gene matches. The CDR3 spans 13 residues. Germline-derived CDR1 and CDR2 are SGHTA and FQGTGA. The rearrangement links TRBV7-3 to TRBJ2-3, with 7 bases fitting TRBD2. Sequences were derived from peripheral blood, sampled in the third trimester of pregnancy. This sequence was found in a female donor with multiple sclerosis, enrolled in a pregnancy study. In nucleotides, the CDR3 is TGTGCCAGCAGCCAGTCTAGCGGAGATACGCAGTATTTT. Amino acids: CASSQSSGDTQYF.